Below, 23 T cell receptor beta chains from the same sample are listed, as sequenced in a study of CD8+ T cells in alopecia areata. Extraction of RNA preceded its reverse transcription into cDNA, which served as the sequencing template. Data came from immunoSEQ multiplex PCR; TCRdb stores just in-frame clones and leaves some out. The table shows 150,000 to 200,000 clones, with around 60% occurring only once. Sequencing was performed on CD4+ T cells sorted from blood, taken at week 0. These receptors were collected from a human donor with alopecia areata.

This clone was recorded once. The DNA of the CDR3 is TGTGCCTGGAGGCCGGCGGGCGGCTATGGCTACACCTTC. Protein product: CAWRPAGGYGYTF. The rearrangement links TRBV30 to TRBJ1-2, with unresolved D. Per the germline V gene, CDR1 is GTSNPN and CDR2 is SVGIG (reference sequence). The CDR3 spans 13 residues. V lost 3 bases and J lost 4, with 12 bases in between.

On this clone itself: This sample includes further DNA sequences coding for the same CDR3. The V call is TRBV4-2, the J call TRBJ2-5; possible D gene TRBD2, 5 bases. Germline loops: CDR1 LGHNA, CDR2 YNFKEQ. The ends were cut back, 2 bases at V and 5 bases at J, with 15 bases in the middle. This CDR3 has 15 amino acids. The CDR3 loop reads CASSQLAGTGETQYF. CDR3 bases: TGTGCCAGCAGCCAACTCGCCGGAACGGGGGAGACCCAGTACTTC.

The rearrangement links TRBV2 to TRBJ2-7; D gene ambiguous. This CDR3 has 13 amino acids. The V and J ends lost 5 bases and 0 bases respectively, with 8 bases between them. Germline V gene data show CDR1 as SNHLY and CDR2 as FYNNEI. CDR3 DNA sequence: TGTGCCAGCAGTACAAGGGACTCCTACGAGCAGTACTTC. Translating it yields CASSTRDSYEQYF.

The rearrangement joins TRBV15 to TRBJ1-2, with 8 bases identical to TRBD1. V gave up 0 bases and J gave up 6 bases; unmatched junction bases: 9. Germline lookup yields CDR1 LNHNV and CDR2 YYDKDF (reference sequence). The CDR3 is 16 amino acids. In DNA, the CDR3 is TGTGCCACCAGCAGAGATATTTTCGGACAGGGTGATGGCTACACCTTC. It specifies CATSRDIFGQGDGYTF.

This chain connects TRBV30 to TRBJ2-7; D possibly uses TRBD1 or TRBD2 (5 bases each). This CDR3 has 12 residues. CDR1 GTSNPN and CDR2 SVGIG come from the germline V gene (reference sequence). The ends were cut back, 8 bases at V and 2 bases at J, with 13 bases in the middle. CDR3 region: CAGRDDPYEQYF. The CDR3 region has the DNA TGTGCCGGCCGGGACGATCCCTACGAGCAGTACTTC.

The chain has TRBV4-1 and TRBJ1-1, with D tentatively TRBD1 (5 bases). Germline CDR1 reads MGHRA; CDR2 reads YSYEKL. Deletions cut 1 base from V and 1 base from J, with 10 bases between. This CDR3 region has 15 residues. CDR3 nucleotides: TGCGCCAGCAGCCAAGTCGTGGGGACGAACACTGAAGCTTTCTTT. Residues: CASSQVVGTNTEAFF.

The CDR3 nucleotides are TGTGCCTGGAGGGAGACAGCGCGCACTGAAGCTTTCTTT. Amino acid sequence: CAWRETARTEAFF. The rearrangement uses TRBV30 and TRBJ1-1, with D perhaps matching TRBD1 (5 bases). The germline CDR1 and CDR2 sequences are GTSNPN and SVGIG (reference sequence). The CDR3 covers 13 residues. V lost 3 bases, J lost 4 bases, and 12 bases lay in between.

This chain connects TRBV9 to TRBJ2-1, with 7 bases matching TRBD1. The junction had 10 bases not matched to a gene; V was cut back by 4 bases and J by 3 bases. The CDR3 loop spans 16 amino acids. The germline V gene has CDR1 SGDLS and CDR2 YYNGEE. This chain's CDR3 is CASSPAGTEIYNEQFF. CDR3 nucleotide sequence: TGTGCCAGCAGCCCGGCCGGGACAGAGATCTACAATGAGCAGTTCTTC.

The chain employs TRBV7-9 and TRBJ1-2, with a tentative D call TRBD1 (5 bases). The germline CDR1 and CDR2 sequences are SEHNR and FQNEAQ (reference sequence). Trimming pared 5 bases from V and 5 bases from J, leaving 12 bases between. The CDR3 loop spans 13 amino acids. DNA of the CDR3: TGTGCCAGCAGCCAAGGAGGGGAGTATGGCTACACCTTC. Translated: CASSQGGEYGYTF.

Only a few counts were recorded for this clone. The chain has TRBV30 and TRBJ1-2; D unclear. V lost 0 bases and J lost 4, with 9 bases in between. The germline V gene encodes CDR1 GTSNPN and CDR2 SVGIG (reference sequence). This CDR3 has 13 amino acids. CDR3 sequence (DNA): TGTGCCTGGAGTGTAGGCGACCGCTATGGCTACACCTTC. It translates to CAWSVGDRYGYTF.

This clone occurred a few times. V and J are TRBV7-2 and TRBJ2-1; D unresolved. The CDR3 is made up of 13 amino acids. CDR1 is SGHTA, CDR2 FQGNSA, per germline. Trimming cost V 5 bases and J 10 bases, with 15 bases left between them. CDR3: CASSRYGAPEQFF. The CDR3 DNA follows: TGTGCCAGCAGCCGCTATGGTGCGCCGGAGCAGTTCTTC.

Here the CDR3 DNA reads TGCGCCAGCAGCTTCCAGGGGGCGTTTTACGAGCAGTACTTC. Encoded protein: CASSFQGAFYEQYF. The V and J genes are TRBV5-1 and TRBJ2-7; 8 nucleotides match TRBD1. This CDR3 contains 14 residues. Losses at the gene ends were 2 bases for V and 4 bases for J; bases not matched to a gene: 5. Germline values: CDR1 SGHRS, CDR2 YFSETQ.

This chain links TRBV2 with TRBJ1-5; maybe TRBD1 (6 bases). This CDR3 region has 16 residues. Trimming pared 7 bases from V and 0 bases from J, leaving 16 bases between. Germline values: CDR1 SNHLY, CDR2 FYNNEI. The CDR3 region is CASNQLGQYSNQPQHF. CDR3 nucleotides: TGTGCCAGCAACCAACTAGGACAGTATAGCAATCAGCCCCAGCATTTT. The full variable domain, with the rest looked up from reference TRBV2 and TRBJ1-5, is EPEVTQTPSHQVTQMGQEVILRCVPISNHLYFYWYRQILGQKVEFLVSFYNNEISEKSEIFDDQFSVERPDGSNFTLKIRSTKLEDSAMYFCASNQLGQYSNQPQHFGDGTRLSIL.

This chain links TRBV29-1 with TRBJ2-5, with D perhaps matching TRBD1 or TRBD2 (5 bases each). The CDR3 spans 14 residues. Germline CDR1 and CDR2: SQVTM and ANQGSEA. The V and J ends lost 6 bases and 5 bases respectively, with 19 bases between them. CDR3 sequence (DNA): TGCAGCGTGCCAAGACGGGGCAGTGGGGAGACCCAGTACTTC. It specifies CSVPRRGSGETQYF.

The rearrangement joins TRBV30 to TRBJ1-1; a possible D gene is TRBD1 (6 bases). This CDR3 is 13 amino acids long. Germline CDR1 is GTSNPN and CDR2 is SVGIG (reference sequence). V lost 4 bases and J lost 8, with 17 bases in between. The CDR3 loop reads CAWIRGGAKEAFF. CDR3 nucleotides: TGTGCCTGGATTCGTGGGGGGGCAAAAGAAGCTTTCTTT.

The gene calls are TRBV7-9 and TRBJ2-1; the match to TRBD2 covers 8 bases. The V gene's germline CDR1 is SEHNR and CDR2 FQNEAQ (reference sequence). The CDR3 spans 15 residues. J gave up 6 bases and V 0 bases, and 4 bases lay outside the gene matches. The CDR3 bases are TGTGCCAGCAGCTTAGCTGGACTAGCCACCAATGAGCAGTTCTTC. It encodes CASSLAGLATNEQFF.

The chain joins TRBV5-1 to TRBJ1-5; 7 bases align to TRBD1. The ends lost 0 bases at V and 3 bases at J; junction bases unmatched: 3. Germline CDR1 and CDR2: SGHRS and YFSETQ. CDR3 size: 15 residues. CDR3 sequence reads: CASSLAGQDNQPQHF. CDR3 sequence (DNA): TGCGCCAGCAGCTTGGCCGGACAGGACAATCAGCCCCAGCATTTT. Full variable domain (missing parts from reference TRBV5-1 and TRBJ1-5): KAGVTQTPRYLIKTRGQQVTLSCSPISGHRSVSWYQQTPGQGLQFLFEYFSETQRNKGNFPGRFSGRQFSNSRSEMNVSTLELGDSALYLCASSLAGQDNQPQHFGDGTRLSIL.

This rearrangement joins TRBV6-5 to TRBJ2-3; D is unclear. V shed 6 bases and J shed 2 bases, with 9 bases lying between them. The CDR3 length is 13 residues. Germline V lookup: CDR1 MNHEY, CDR2 SVGAGI. In nucleotides, the CDR3 is TGTGCCAGCAGGGGCACCCACACAGATACGCAGTATTTT. It is translated as CASRGTHTDTQYF.

This chain connects TRBV5-1 to TRBJ2-7, with D maybe TRBD1 (6 bases). V dropped 2 bases and J dropped 1 base, with 10 bases sitting between them. Looked up from germline, CDR1 is SGHRS and CDR2 is YFSETQ. The CDR3 has 14 residues. CDR3 sequence: CASSFQGFSYEQYF. CDR3 coding DNA: TGCGCCAGCAGCTTCCAGGGGTTTTCCTACGAGCAGTACTTC.

This clone came up a few times. The final CDR3 position lacks the conserved phenylalanine or tryptophan, pointing to a likely read error. Because the CDR3's place on the DNA is in doubt, the DNA is left out and the CDR3 is given as listed by TCRdb. V gene TRBV21-1 combines with J gene TRBJ1-1; the table's D call, TRBD1, was not checked against the DNA. TRBV21-1 is a pseudogene locus. Ends included, the CDR3 has 9 residues. The CDR3 region is CASSIRQGG.

This chain links TRBV4-1 with TRBJ2-4, with TRBD1 as a possible D gene (5 bases). V was clipped by 0 bases and J by 9 bases, with 12 bases between them. The CDR3 spans 14 residues. Germline V gene lookup returns CDR1 MGHRA and CDR2 YSYEKL. CDR3 nucleotide sequence: TGCGCCAGCAGCCAAGACTCCAGAAGGGGCATTCAGTACTTC. Protein product: CASSQDSRRGIQYF.

This chain links TRBV6-1 with TRBJ1-6; TRBD1 matches 7 bases. Trimming at V came to 6 bases and at J to 13 bases, leaving 12 bases not matched to a gene. Germline V lookup: CDR1 MNHNS, CDR2 SASEGT. CDR3 length: 14 residues. CDR3 protein: CASSRTGVPWPLHF. In DNA, the CDR3 is TGTGCCAGCAGCAGGACAGGCGTCCCGTGGCCCCTCCACTTT.

The V and J genes are TRBV10-3 and TRBJ2-5; TRBD2 might be the D (6 bases). The CDR3 length is 17 residues. Germline V CDR1 and CDR2: ENHRY, SYGVKD. Trimming stripped 0 bases from V and 1 base from J, with 15 bases between. Here the CDR3 reads CAISESRRGGRQETQYF. The DNA of the CDR3 is TGTGCCATCAGTGAGTCCCGGCGGGGCGGCCGCCAAGAGACCCAGTACTTC.